This TCR beta chain is drawn from a study of STAT5B mutations in CD4+ large granular lymphocyte leukemia. Findings and caveats of the study: CD4-sorted patient repertoires seemed more clonal than healthy CD4+ repertoires.

The method was immunoSEQ multiplex PCR; TCRdb's version includes in-frame clones alone and lacks a portion of them. The table has under 40,000 clones, around 70% seen once. In its sample, this clone was seen once. Its antigen is still unknown. Trimming left V 7 bases short and J 2 bases short, with 9 bases between. CDR3 length equals 12 residues. Per germline, CDR1 MDHEN and CDR2 SYDVKM. The source of this sequence is a human donor in good health. The sample consisted of CD4+ T cells from blood buffy coats. J is TRBJ2-7 and V is TRBV28; unclear D gene. CDR3 sequence reads: CASTAQPYEQYF. CDR3 DNA: TGTGCCAGCACAGCACAGCCCTACGAGCAGTACTTC.